Each of the 32 T cell receptor beta chains below was sequenced from the same sample in a study of tumor and adjacent non-tumor tissue in lung cancer. No cell sorting was done before RNA was extracted from the tissue. This non-tumor lung sample came from over 3 cm beyond the tumor edge. A modified ARM-PCR protocol with three rounds of nested PCR amplified TCRbeta. Via MiXCR, TCRdb re-called the multiplex PCR reads, giving one row per CDR3 protein. The table shows 90,000 to 100,000 distinct CDR3 sequences, with 80% occurring only once. The material sequenced was distant non-tumor lung tissue. These receptors originate from a man aged 55 to 69 with small cell lung cancer.

A word on this clonotype: This is likely a read error, given that the CDR3 carries no conserved phenylalanine or tryptophan at its end. The chain joins TRBV6-5 to TRBJ1-1, with D perhaps TRBD1 (5 bases). The V gene lost 3 bases and the J gene lost 9 bases, with 17 bases spanning the gap. The CDR3 length is 14 residues. CDR1 and CDR2 (germline): MNHEY, SVGAGI. The CDR3, as DNA: TGTGCCAGCAGTTATAGGGGCCTAGAGACTAAAGCTTTCCTT. Protein: CASSYRGLETKAFL.

The gene calls are TRBV6-5 and TRBJ2-7; a possible D gene is TRBD2 (5 bases). Trimming took 0 bases from V and 8 from J, leaving 17 bases between them. There are 15 residues in the CDR3. Germline V gene data show CDR1 as MNHEY and CDR2 as SVGAGI. The CDR3 here is CASSYSAAVVSKQYF. In DNA form, the CDR3 reads TGTGCCAGCAGTTACTCGGCAGCGGTAGTAAGTAAGCAGTACTTC.

The chain employs TRBV6-1 and TRBJ2-1, with TRBD2 matching over 7 bases. Trimming cost V 7 bases and J 0 bases; bases outside gene matches: 6. The CDR3 is made up of 15 amino acids. Looked up from germline, CDR1 is MNHNS and CDR2 is SASEGT. The CDR3 nucleotides are TGTGCCAGCATGGTGGGGAGGGCCTCCTACAATGAGCAGTTCTTC. It translates to CASMVGRASYNEQFF.

Of note for this clonotype: Germline and junction disagree at one end, which may indicate a read error. V is TRBV6-5 and J is TRBJ1-6, with D unresolved. This CDR3 is 13 amino acids long. Germline V CDR1 and CDR2: MNHEY, SVGAGI. As DNA, the CDR3 is TGTGTCAGCAGTCGGGCCTATAATTCACCCCTCCACTTT. Translation: CVSSRAYNSPLHF.

In regard to this clonotype: The junction departs from the called germline gene at one end, perhaps through a read error. The rearrangement links TRBV20-1 to TRBJ1-2; tentative D call: TRBD1 (5 bases). Germline-derived CDR1 and CDR2 are DFQATT and SNEGSKA (reference sequence). This CDR3 region has 15 residues. CDR3: CSAAPILQGTKGCTF. As DNA, the CDR3 is TGCAGTGCTGCCCCGATCCTCCAGGGAACTAAAGGCTGCACCTTC.

This clonotype was seen many times. The chain has TRBV6-6 and TRBJ2-7; possible D gene TRBD1, 6 bases. V was trimmed by 8 bases and J by 0 bases, leaving 14 bases between them. CDR3 length: 14 residues. Germline V CDR1 and CDR2: MNHNY, SVGAGI (reference sequence). The CDR3 DNA is TGTGCCAGCGGGGGCCGCGAGAGCTCCTACGAGCAGTACGTC. It yields the protein CASGGRESSYEQYV.

Comments on this clonotype: A junction end diverges from the germline sequence, so it may reflect a read error. This chain uses TRBV5-4 with TRBJ2-3; no reliable D call. The CDR3 totals 15 residues. CDR1 is SGHNT, CDR2 YYREEE, per germline (reference sequence). CDR3 region: CASNLDPGLTDTQYF. CDR3 nucleotide sequence: TGTGCCAGCAACCTCGATCCCGGCCTCACAGATACGCAATATTTT.

The V gene is TRBV6-2 or TRBV6-3, the J gene TRBJ2-1; TRBD2 might be the D (6 bases). Germline CDR1 is MNHEY and CDR2 is SVGEGT. V dropped 2 bases and J dropped 9 bases, with 17 bases sitting between them. This CDR3 is 15 amino acids long. CDR3 bases: TGTGCCAGCAGTTACCTCACCGGTGCCGGGGGTGAGCAGTTCTTC. The encoded protein is CASSYLTGAGGEQFF.

As concerns this clonotype: Relative to the germline gene, one junction end is altered; a read error may explain this. The V and J genes are TRBV11-2 and TRBJ2-5, with D perhaps matching TRBD1 or TRBD2 (6 bases each). CDR3 length equals 15 residues. From germline, CDR1 is SGHAT and CDR2 FQNNGV. The CDR3 nucleotides read TGTGTCAGCAGCTTGGGGGCGGGACACCAAGAGACCCAATACTTC. Protein sequence: CVSSLGAGHQETQYF.

A word on this clonotype: A read error is possible here, since a much larger clone lies one base away. The chain carries TRBV20-1 and TRBJ2-5, with 7 positions matching TRBD2. Trimming cost V 7 bases and J 2 bases; bases outside gene matches: 7. The CDR3 runs 13 residues. The germline V gene encodes CDR1 DFQATT and CDR2 SNEGSKA (reference sequence). The CDR3 protein is CSVPGLEQETQYF. Written as DNA, the CDR3 is TGCAGTGTTCCAGGACTAGAACAAGAGACCCAGTACTTC.

This clonotype was counted at least ten times. The rearrangement uses TRBV12-3 or TRBV12-4 and TRBJ2-2, with TRBD2 matching 7 bases. The CDR3 runs to 15 residues. V was pared by 11 bases and J by 6 bases, with 15 bases of the junction left unmatched. The chain's CDR3 is CAALAGPSGAGELFF. CDR3 coding DNA: TGTGCCGCGTTAGCCGGGCCCAGCGGGGCCGGGGAGCTGTTTTTT.

J is TRBJ2-3 and V is TRBV11-2; TRBD2 is a possible D gene (5 bases). From germline, CDR1 is SGHAT and CDR2 FQNNGV. The length of the CDR3 is 14 residues. Trimming pared 8 bases from V and 4 bases from J, leaving 16 bases between. In DNA form, the CDR3 reads TGTGCCAGCCACAGAGTAGTGGGAGCAGATACGCAGTATTTT. The encoded protein is CASHRVVGADTQYF.

With respect to this clonotype: The junction does not match germline at one end; this may be a read error. The chain joins TRBV12-5 to TRBJ2-1; 12 nucleotides match TRBD2. CDR1 and CDR2 (germline): LGHNT, FRNRAP. CDR3 length: 20 residues. In DNA, the CDR3 is TGTACTAGTGTCTACCAACTGTTACTAGCGGGAGGCTCCCCCTACAATGAGCAGTTCTTC. This sequence encodes CTSVYQLLLAGGSPYNEQFF.

The chain links TRBV4-2 to TRBJ1-2; TRBD1 is a possible D gene (6 bases). Germline values: CDR1 LGHNA, CDR2 YNFKEQ. V lost 3 bases to trimming and J lost 6 bases, with 20 bases between them. The CDR3 has 16 residues. The CDR3 DNA follows: TGTGCCAGCAGCCACCAACGGAAGGGGGGAAGGGATGGCTACACCTTC. Translation gives CASSHQRKGGRDGYTF.

In its sample, this clonotype was seen a few times. A much bigger clone sits one base away, suggesting this may be a read error. V and J are TRBV12-3 or TRBV12-4 and TRBJ2-2, with D possibly being TRBD2 (5 bases). The germline V and J ends were trimmed by 4 bases and 7 bases, with 16 bases remaining between them. This CDR3 region has 15 residues. In DNA form, the CDR3 reads TGTGCCAGCAGTTCACTAAGCGGCTTGGGCGGGGAGCTGTTTTTT. Its protein is CASSSLSGLGGELFF.

A note on this clonotype: An end of the junction differs from the germline gene, which may be a read error. V usage is TRBV7-8 and J usage is TRBJ1-6; 7 bases line up with TRBD1. The germline CDR1 and CDR2 sequences are SGHVS and FQNEAQ. The length of the CDR3 is 14 residues. The CDR3: CASSPRTGSDIIHF. CDR3 nucleotides: TGCGCCAGCAGCCCTCGGACAGGATCCGACATTATCCACTTT.

This clonotype has a handful of counts. Germline is not matched at one junction end, which may reflect a read error. This chain uses TRBV30 with TRBJ2-1; 9 bases map to TRBD2. Germline V gene lookup returns CDR1 GTSNPN and CDR2 SVGIG (reference sequence). The CDR3 loop spans 15 amino acids. CDR3 protein: CVWKLAGGPYNEQFF. CDR3 DNA: TGTGTCTGGAAATTGGCGGGAGGGCCTTACAATGAGCAGTTCTTT. The full variable domain, completed using reference TRBV30 and TRBJ2-1, is SQTIHQWPATLVQPVGSPLSLECTVEGTSNPNLYWYRQAAGRGLQLLFYSVGIGQISSEVPQNLSASRPQDRQFILSSKKLLLSDSGFYLCVWKLAGGPYNEQFFGPGTRLTVL.

The J gene is TRBJ2-1, the V gene TRBV6-1, with D unresolved. V was clipped by 9 bases and J by 7 bases, with 19 bases between them. CDR1 MNHNS and CDR2 SASEGT come from the germline V gene. The CDR3 contains 14 residues. In DNA, the CDR3 is TGTGCCAGGATCTTTAGCATGAGTAGGAATGAGCAGTTCTTC. Protein product: CARIFSMSRNEQFF.

The CDR3 loop reads CSSSIDSSYEQYV. DNA of the CDR3: TGTTCAAGCAGTATAGACAGCTCCTACGAGCAGTACGTC. The chain joins TRBV6-2 or TRBV6-3 to TRBJ2-7, with D tentatively TRBD1 (5 bases). The CDR3 length is 13 residues. The germline CDR1 and CDR2 sequences are MNHEY and SVGEGT.

The rearrangement joins TRBV5-6 to TRBJ2-7; D may be TRBD1 (6 bases). There are 15 residues in the CDR3. Germline assignment: CDR1 SGHDT and CDR2 YYEEEE. The V end lost 7 bases, the J end lost 1 base, and 18 bases lay between the germline ends. This chain's CDR3 is CASGMGLQGSYEQYF. DNA of the CDR3: TGTGCCAGCGGCATGGGGTTACAGGGATCCTACGAGCAGTACTTC.

This clonotype has ten or more counts. The V gene is TRBV20-1, the J gene TRBJ2-1; D ambiguous. The CDR3 is made up of 11 amino acids. Trimming left V 3 bases short and J 4 bases short, with 4 bases between. Per the germline V gene, CDR1 is DFQATT and CDR2 is SNEGSKA (reference sequence). The CDR3, as DNA: TGCAGTGCTAGCGCGTACAATGAGCAGTTCTTC. Protein sequence: CSASAYNEQFF.

A note on this clonotype: The junction departs from germline at one end; a sequencing error may be responsible. This CDR3 is CASRRLLTGGTESSF. The DNA for the CDR3 is TGTGCCAGCAGGAGACTACTGACAGGGGGCACTGAATCTTCCTTT. The genes are TRBV12-3 or TRBV12-4 and TRBJ1-1; 10 nucleotides line up with TRBD1. This CDR3 is 15 amino acids long.

Concerning this clonotype: Germline and junction disagree at one end, which may indicate a read error. V gene TRBV4-1 combines with J gene TRBJ2-2; 8 bases align to TRBD1. The CDR3 spans 15 residues. CDR1 and CDR2 from the germline V gene are MGHRA and YSYEKL. The CDR3 here is CASSNRGAYIGELFF. Here the CDR3 DNA reads TGCGCCAGCAGCAACAGGGGGGCCTATATCGGGGAGCTGTTCTTT.

The J gene is TRBJ2-1, the V gene TRBV11-3, with unresolved D. This CDR3 is 13 amino acids long. Germline CDR1 is SGHNT and CDR2 is YENEEA. V dropped 1 base and J dropped 9 bases, with 10 bases sitting between them. For the CDR3, the DNA is TGTGCCAGCAGCTTAGGTCAGGCGATTGAGCAGTTCTTC. Encoded protein: CASSLGQAIEQFF.

The rearrangement joins TRBV29-1 to TRBJ2-7; D not certain. Between the trimmed V and J ends, which lost 4 bases and 12 bases, there was a span of 13 bases. This CDR3 has 10 amino acids. CDR1 and CDR2 from the germline V gene are SQVTM and ANQGSEA. CDR3 protein: CSVAGYKRYV. The CDR3 DNA is TGCAGCGTTGCGGGCTACAAGCGGTACGTC.

Of note for this clonotype: A read error may explain this, as a much larger clone is one base away. The V call is TRBV20-1, the J call TRBJ2-3, with D unresolved. This CDR3 has 13 residues. V lost 5 bases, J lost 2 bases, and 11 bases lay in between. The germline V gene has CDR1 DFQATT and CDR2 SNEGSKA (reference sequence). Here the CDR3 DNA reads TGCAGTGCTGGAGTGTGGTACACAGATACGCAGTATTTT. Protein sequence: CSAGVWYTDTQYF.

This clonotype showed up many times. The V call is TRBV30, the J call TRBJ2-3, with 7 bases fitting TRBD1. Germline-derived CDR1 and CDR2 are GTSNPN and SVGIG (reference sequence). CDR3 length: 19 amino acids. V lost 0 bases and J lost 0; bases outside the gene matches: 15. CDR3 sequence (DNA): TGTGCCTGGAGTGTAAAGGGGGCCTTAAGCAGGAGAAGCACAGATACGCAGTATTTT. It specifies CAWSVKGALSRRSTDTQYF.

A note on this clonotype: A read error may account for a junction end that differs from germline. V gene TRBV5-5 combines with J gene TRBJ2-1; 11 bases are a match to TRBD2. Germline loops: CDR1 SGHKS, CDR2 YYEKEE (reference sequence). This CDR3 region has 17 residues. Here the CDR3 DNA reads TGTGCCAGCAGCTGGCTTACCGGGACTAGCGGATACAATCAGCAGTTCTTC. It codes for CASSWLTGTSGYNQQFF. Variable domain in full (rest from reference TRBV5-5 and TRBJ2-1): DAGVTQSPTHLIKTRGQQVTLRCSPISGHKSVSWYQQVLGQGPQFIFQYYEKEERGRGNFPDRFSARQFPNYSSELNVNALLLGDSALYLCASSWLTGTSGYNQQFFGPGTRLTVL.

Comments on this clonotype: One end of the junction varies from germline; a read error may be responsible. The V call is TRBV5-6, the J call TRBJ1-1; 7 nucleotides align to TRBD1. Germline assignment: CDR1 SGHDT and CDR2 YYEEEE. This CDR3 has 14 residues. The CDR3 reads CANSWGQFGTEAFF. The CDR3 bases are TGTGCCAACAGCTGGGGACAGTTTGGGACTGAAGCTTTCTTT.

Of note for this clonotype: Mismatch with germline at one junction end may stem from a read error. The chain has TRBV2 and TRBJ2-1; 15 nucleotides line up with TRBD2. Germline V CDR1 and CDR2: SNHLY, FYNNEI. This CDR3 has 19 residues. The CDR3 sequence: CVSSEGGTSGRRVDNEQFF. As DNA, the CDR3 is TGTGTCAGCAGTGAAGGCGGGACTAGCGGGAGGAGGGTAGACAATGAGCAGTTCTTC.

Concerning this clonotype: As the CDR3 is not closed by the conserved phenylalanine or tryptophan, this likely results from a read error. The chain recombines TRBV12-3 or TRBV12-4 with TRBJ2-1; D is unresolved. The V gene lost 1 base and the J gene lost 6 bases, with 19 bases spanning the gap. The CDR3 covers 17 residues. The CDR3 loop is CASSLDRLTEVGNEQFV. The CDR3 coding sequence is TGTGCCAGCAGTTTAGATAGGCTAACGGAAGTAGGCAATGAGCAGTTCGTC.

The DNA of the CDR3 is TGTGCCAGCAGGTCATGGGGGCCTGGGGAGCTGTTTTTT. Amino acids: CASRSWGPGELFF. V usage is TRBV12-3 or TRBV12-4 and J usage is TRBJ2-2; D may be TRBD1 (6 bases). Trimming took 6 bases from V and 8 from J, leaving 13 bases between them. This CDR3 is 13 amino acids long.